A selection of T cell receptor beta chains follows, all from one sample in a study of siplizumab effects on memory and regulatory T cells. TCRdb's table, derived via immunoSEQ multiplex PCR, lists solely in-frame clones and lacks some. The table has 100,000 or so clones, approximately 94% seen once. The sequenced sample consisted of CD4+ T cells sorted from blood. The receptors stem from a human donor in good health. Both conserved end residues are part of each CDR3. Fields, in order: clone size, V gene, D gene, J gene, CDR3 DNA, CDR3 protein. D genes are given only for firm matches. Where a row states a size, it is once, few, many or the class of an expanded clone; other rows omit it.

.	TRBV9	.	TRBJ1-5	TGTGCCAGCAGCGTAGGCTCCAATCAGCCCCAGCATTTT	CASSVGSNQPQHF
.	TRBV11-3	.	TRBJ2-7	TGTGCCAGCAGCCGGGACCAGGCAGACTACGAGCAGTACTTC	CASSRDQADYEQYF
.	TRBV30	.	TRBJ1-1	TGTGCCTGGAGCTCGGGGACGGCGAACACTGAAGCTTTCTTT	CAWSSGTANTEAFF
.	TRBV4-2	TRBD2	TRBJ2-5	TGTGCCAGCAGCCAAGTTGCAAGCGGGGAAGAGACCCAGTACTTC	CASSQVASGEETQYF
.	TRBV18	TRBD2	TRBJ2-7	TGTGCCAGCTCACCAGCATTAGCGGGAACCGAGCAGTACTTC	CASSPALAGTEQYF
.	TRBV14	TRBD2	TRBJ2-3	TGTGCCAGCACTAGCGGGAGAACGGGTACGCAGTATTTT	CASTSGRTGTQYF
.	TRBV2	.	TRBJ1-2	TGTGCCAGCAGGGACAGAAACTATGGCTACACCTTC	CASRDRNYGYTF
.	TRBV20-1	TRBD1	TRBJ2-7	TGCAGTGCGAGGGACAGGCGCGAGCAGTACTTC	CSARDRREQYF
once	TRBV29-1	.	TRBJ1-2	TGCAGCGTTGAGGGGTCTTTAAACTATGGCTACACCTTC	CSVEGSLNYGYTF
.	TRBV5-1	.	TRBJ2-7	TGCGCCAGCAGCCCTGGGCGGAGGGGATCCTACGAGACTGAGCAGTACTTC	CASSPGRRGSYETEQYF
.	TRBV6-1	.	TRBJ1-3	TGTGCCAGCAGGCAGGGCGGCAACACCATATATTTT	CASRQGGNTIYF
.	TRBV2	.	TRBJ1-1	TGTGCCAGCTGGGGCGCCGGGAACACTGAAGCTTTCTTT	CASWGAGNTEAFF
once	TRBV5-1	TRBD1	TRBJ2-7	TGCGCCAGCAGCTTGAGAGGACAGGGGACCGACGAGCAGTACTTC	CASSLRGQGTDEQYF
.	TRBV7-9	TRBD1	TRBJ2-7	TGTGCCAGCAGCTTTTCTGGACAGGGTCGCTACGAGCAGTACTTC	CASSFSGQGRYEQYF
.	TRBV2	.	TRBJ2-7	TGTGCCAGCAGTGAGACAGGTGTCTCCTACGAGCAGTACTTC	CASSETGVSYEQYF
.	TRBV9	TRBD1	TRBJ1-2	TGTGCCAGCAGCTTACGACAGGGCGGCTACACCTTC	CASSLRQGGYTF
once	TRBV9	TRBD1	TRBJ1-1	TGTGCCAGCAGCGTACATCCAGGGGGCACTGAAGCTTTCTTT	CASSVHPGGTEAFF
.	TRBV7-2	TRBD1	TRBJ1-1	TGTGCCAGCAGTAGGGGGACAGGGGGCACTGAAGCTTTCTTT	CASSRGTGGTEAFF
.	TRBV9	TRBD2	TRBJ2-1	TGTGCCAGCAGCGTACGGGCTAGCGGGACCGGGAATGAGCAGTTCTTC	CASSVRASGTGNEQFF
.	TRBV30	.	TRBJ2-7	TGTGCCTGGAGTCGACAGGATAACTACGAGCAGTACTTC	CAWSRQDNYEQYF
.	TRBV6-6	.	TRBJ2-3	TGTGCCAGCAGTTACTCGGGGGCGGGGCGAGATACGCAGTATTTT	CASSYSGAGRDTQYF
.	TRBV7-3	.	TRBJ2-2	TGTGCCAGCAGCTTATCGGCGGGTGCGAACACCGGGGAGCTGTTTTTT	CASSLSAGANTGELFF
.	TRBV28	.	TRBJ1-2	TGTGCCAGCAGTTTCGGTCAGGCGAACTATGGCTACACCTTC	CASSFGQANYGYTF
.	TRBV9	.	TRBJ2-5	TGTGCCAGCAGCGTAGCCCCGGGCAGTCAAGAGACCCAGTACTTC	CASSVAPGSQETQYF
.	TRBV11-3	.	TRBJ2-1	TGTGCCAGCAGCTTGTCTGGGAACAATGAGCAGTTCTTC	CASSLSGNNEQFF
.	TRBV9	.	TRBJ2-7	TGTGCCAGCAGCGTAGAGTCGGGCAACTACGAGCAGTACTTC	CASSVESGNYEQYF
.	TRBV7-2	.	TRBJ2-1	TGTGCCAGCAGCAAGACCCCCACGGAGCAGTTCTTC	CASSKTPTEQFF
.	TRBV28	.	TRBJ2-3	TGTGCCAGCAGTTTCCTCCCCAGGGGGGGACTAGGTGATACAGATACGCAGTATTTT	CASSFLPRGGLGDTDTQYF
.	TRBV30	.	TRBJ1-6	TGTGCCTGGAGTGTAACAGGGTTGGATTCACCCCTCCACTTT	CAWSVTGLDSPLHF
once	TRBV7-8	.	TRBJ1-3	TGTGCCAATTCCGTAGGCTCTGGAAACACCATATATTTT	CANSVGSGNTIYF
.	TRBV9	.	TRBJ1-3	TGTGCCAGCAGCGCAGCCCCCGGTGGGGGCTACTCTGGAAACACCATATATTTT	CASSAAPGGGYSGNTIYF